The rows below give T cell receptor beta chains drawn from one sample of a study of blood T cell repertoires in COVID-19. The method was immunoSEQ multiplex PCR; TCRdb's version includes in-frame clones alone and lacks a portion of them. The sample consists of about 33,000 clones, 85% to 90% of them appearing once. The sample consisted of peripheral blood. The receptors come from a human donor in a cohort sampled during active COVID-19. CDR3s include the opening cysteine and the closing phenylalanine or tryptophan. A D gene is named only where the DNA matches it firmly. Clone size is stated in some rows and not others, as once, few, many or a class when expanded.

d_call	v_call	j_call	clone_size	cdr3_aa	cdr3_nt
NA	TRBV18	TRBJ2-6	NA	CASSGDSGANVLTF	TGTGCCAGCTCCGGTGACTCTGGGGCCAACGTCCTGACTTTC
TRBD1	TRBV18	TRBJ2-7	NA	CASSPGTGLYEQYF	TGTGCCAGCTCACCAGGGACAGGGCTTTACGAGCAGTACTTC
NA	TRBV18	TRBJ2-5	NA	CASSGDSKGETQYF	TGTGCCAGCTCCGGGGACTCGAAGGGGGAGACCCAGTACTTC
NA	TRBV2	TRBJ2-1	NA	CAIPSFAGRGLFF	TGTGCCATCCCGTCCTTCGCCGGGCGGGGGCTTTTCTTC
TRBD2	TRBV7-9	TRBJ2-7	NA	CASSPGGVPYEQYF	TGTGCCAGCAGCCCCGGGGGGGTCCCCTACGAGCAGTACTTC
NA	TRBV25-1	TRBJ2-7	NA	CATGAYEQYF	TGTGCCACAGGGGCCTACGAGCAGTACTTC
TRBD2	TRBV10-1	TRBJ2-5	NA	CASSRDYRETQYF	TGCGCCAGCAGTAGGGACTATCGGGAGACCCAGTACTTC
NA	TRBV24-1	TRBJ2-5	NA	CATSLTGRNQETQYF	TGTGCCACCAGTCTGACAGGGAGGAACCAAGAGACCCAGTACTTC
TRBD1	TRBV18	TRBJ2-1	few	CASSTYRGEQFF	TGTGCCAGCTCGACCTACAGGGGTGAGCAGTTCTTC
TRBD2	TRBV7-3	TRBJ2-3	NA	CASSFGLAGVPDTQYF	TGTGCCAGCAGCTTCGGACTAGCGGGAGTGCCAGATACGCAGTATTTT
NA	TRBV3-1/TRBV3-2	TRBJ1-1	NA	CASSQVGLLNTEAFF	TGTGCCAGCAGCCAAGTGGGACTTTTGAACACTGAAGCTTTCTTT
NA	TRBV7-2	TRBJ2-1	NA	CASSLRPSSYNEQFF	TGTGCCAGCAGCTTACGCCCCAGCTCCTACAATGAGCAGTTCTTC
NA	TRBV27	TRBJ2-3	NA	CASSLNRGTQYF	TGTGCCAGCAGTTTAAATAGGGGAACGCAGTATTTT
NA	TRBV7-3	TRBJ2-3	NA	CASSFLGGGTDTQYF	TGTGCCAGCAGCTTCCTTGGCGGGGGCACAGATACGCAGTATTTT
TRBD1	TRBV28	TRBJ1-2	NA	CASSPPRDRAMGGYTF	TGTGCCAGCAGCCCTCCCCGCGACAGGGCAATGGGGGGCTACACCTTC
NA	TRBV10-1	TRBJ1-5	NA	CASSESGDQPQHF	TGCGCCAGCAGTGAATCGGGGGATCAGCCCCAGCATTTT
NA	TRBV5-6	TRBJ1-6	NA	CASSPEARVHNSPLHF	TGTGCCAGCAGCCCGGAAGCCAGGGTCCATAATTCACCCCTCCACTTT
NA	TRBV7-6	TRBJ2-5	NA	CASSFEGPGGWEETQYF	TGTGCCAGCAGCTTCGAGGGCCCCGGGGGTTGGGAAGAGACCCAGTACTTC
TRBD1	TRBV5-1	TRBJ1-2	NA	CASSLEATGGYGYTF	TGCGCCAGCAGCTTGGAGGCGACAGGGGGGTATGGCTACACCTTC
NA	TRBV20-1	TRBJ2-1	once	CSATEGASSYNEQFF	TGCAGTGCTACTGAAGGGGCAAGCTCCTACAATGAGCAGTTCTTC
TRBD1	TRBV4-1	TRBJ1-2	few	CASSQVMGQVYYGYTF	TGCGCCAGCAGCCAAGTTATGGGACAGGTTTACTATGGCTACACCTTC
NA	TRBV5-4	TRBJ1-1	NA	CASSLDRERFMLNTEAFF	TGTGCCAGCAGCTTGGACAGGGAGCGATTCATGTTGAACACTGAAGCTTTCTTT
TRBD1	TRBV10-1	TRBJ1-1	NA	CASSYTQDRGNTEAFF	TGCGCCAGCAGTTACACTCAAGACAGGGGGAACACTGAAGCTTTCTTT
TRBD2	TRBV6-4	TRBJ2-1	NA	CASSDGTSGNSEQFF	TGTGCCAGCAGTGACGGGACTAGCGGGAATAGTGAGCAGTTCTTC
TRBD1	TRBV6-5	TRBJ1-6	NA	CASGGTVNNSPLHF	TGTGCCAGCGGAGGGACAGTTAATAATTCACCCCTCCACTTT
TRBD2	TRBV28	TRBJ2-7	NA	CASSLWAGAYEQYF	TGTGCCAGCAGTTTATGGGCGGGGGCCTACGAGCAGTACTTC
TRBD1	TRBV5-8	TRBJ2-7	once	CASSLAGGQYEQYF	TGTGCCAGCAGCTTAGCAGGGGGTCAATACGAGCAGTACTTC
NA	TRBV4-3	TRBJ2-7	NA	CASSQAFDSSYEQYF	TGCGCCAGCAGCCAAGCCTTCGATAGCTCCTACGAGCAGTACTTC
NA	TRBV5-1	TRBJ1-1	NA	CASSKTVNTEAFF	TGCGCCAGCAGCAAGACAGTGAACACTGAAGCTTTCTTT
NA	TRBV21-1	TRBJ2-7	NA	CARGPAGEQYF	TGTGCCAGGGGCCCTGCGGGCGAGCAGTACTTC
TRBD2	TRBV7-7	TRBJ2-1	NA	CASSLSGRGGEQFF	TGTGCTAGCAGCTTGAGCGGGAGGGGGGGTGAGCAGTTCTTC
NA	TRBV7-8	TRBJ2-7	NA	CASSPPEGTEQYF	TGTGCCAGCAGCCCACCGGAGGGCACCGAGCAGTACTTC
TRBD1	TRBV5-1	TRBJ2-5	NA	CASSSGQGGLREETQYF	TGCGCCAGCAGCTCGGGACAGGGAGGCCTCAGGGAGGAGACCCAGTACTTC
NA	TRBV12-3/TRBV12-4	TRBJ2-7	NA	CASSLGAGYEQYF	TGTGCCAGCAGTTTAGGGGCAGGGTACGAGCAGTACTTC
TRBD2	TRBV2	TRBJ2-7	few	CASRGSSGSYEQYF	TGTGCCAGCCGGGGGTCTAGCGGATCCTACGAGCAGTACTTC
NA	TRBV6-6	TRBJ1-5	NA	CASSYPPQAGYQPQHF	TGTGCCAGCAGTTACCCTCCCCAGGCGGGATATCAGCCCCAGCATTTT
TRBD2	TRBV9	TRBJ2-2	NA	CASSVGTSGISSNTGELFF	TGTGCCAGCAGCGTCGGGACTAGCGGCATATCGTCGAACACCGGGGAGCTGTTTTTT
NA	TRBV5-1	TRBJ2-3	NA	CASTIFGGSADTQYF	TGCGCCAGCACAATTTTCGGGGGTAGCGCAGATACGCAGTATTTT
TRBD1	TRBV23-1	TRBJ2-7	NA	CASSPRQGPYEQYF	TGCGCCAGCAGCCCTCGACAGGGACCCTACGAGCAGTACTTC
NA	TRBV5-1	TRBJ2-3	NA	CASSEDGTYTDTQYF	TGCGCCAGCAGCGAGGACGGGACTTACACAGATACGCAGTATTTT
NA	TRBV28	TRBJ1-2	NA	CASSRMTYGYTF	TGTGCCAGCAGCCGGATGACTTATGGCTACACCTTC
NA	TRBV19	TRBJ2-5	NA	CATQRASRVQETQYF	TGTGCCACACAGAGGGCTAGCCGGGTACAAGAGACCCAGTACTTC
TRBD2	TRBV19	TRBJ2-3	NA	CASTWTSTATDTQYF	TGTGCCAGTACCTGGACTAGCACAGCCACAGATACGCAGTATTTT
TRBD1	TRBV7-2	TRBJ2-7	NA	CASSLVGTVGGEQYF	TGTGCCAGCAGCTTAGTCGGGACAGTAGGAGGCGAGCAGTACTTC
TRBD1	TRBV6-5	TRBJ2-5	NA	CASSTGVETQYF	TGTGCCAGCAGTACAGGGGTGGAGACCCAGTACTTC
NA	TRBV18	TRBJ2-2	NA	CASSTFTGELFF	TGTGCCAGCTCCACTTTCACCGGGGAGCTGTTTTTT
NA	TRBV7-8	TRBJ1-2	NA	CASSLKQGYGYTF	TGTGCCAGCAGCTTAAAACAGGGCTATGGCTACACCTTC
TRBD1	TRBV7-9	TRBJ2-7	once	CASSLHGAAGQAVYEQYF	TGTGCCAGCAGCTTACACGGCGCTGCCGGACAGGCAGTCTACGAGCAGTACTTC
TRBD2	TRBV7-2	TRBJ2-1	NA	CASSNTLAGVNNEQFF	TGTGCCAGCAGCAACACACTAGCGGGAGTAAACAATGAGCAGTTCTTC
NA	TRBV6-2/TRBV6-3	TRBJ2-7	NA	CASSYSPGGYEQYF	TGTGCCAGCAGTTACTCCCCCGGGGGCTACGAGCAGTACTTC
TRBD2	TRBV9	TRBJ2-3	NA	CASSGRAGKDTDTQYF	TGTGCCAGCAGCGGCCGAGCGGGAAAGGACACAGATACGCAGTATTTT
TRBD2	TRBV14	TRBJ2-3	NA	CASSQVSGRSDTQYF	TGTGCCAGCAGCCAAGTCAGCGGGAGATCAGATACGCAGTATTTT
TRBD2	TRBV29-1	TRBJ2-1	NA	CSTQRGARGQFF	TGCAGCACTCAGCGGGGGGCCAGGGGGCAGTTCTTC
TRBD1	TRBV4-3	TRBJ2-1	NA	CASSQAWTGSDEQFF	TGCGCCAGCAGCCAAGCATGGACAGGGAGCGATGAGCAGTTCTTC
TRBD1	TRBV9	TRBJ2-5	NA	CASSPGTGYRQETQYF	TGTGCCAGCAGCCCCGGGACAGGGTACCGTCAAGAGACCCAGTACTTC
NA	TRBV7-2	TRBJ2-6	NA	CASSTTPGQLSGANVLTF	TGTGCCAGCAGCACGACTCCGGGACAACTCTCTGGGGCCAACGTCCTGACTTTC
NA	TRBV15	TRBJ2-7	NA	CATSRAQNQYEQYF	TGTGCCACCAGCAGAGCACAGAACCAGTACGAGCAGTACTTC
TRBD1	TRBV5-1	TRBJ1-6	once	CASSLQQGAGSPLHF	TGCGCCAGCAGCTTGCAGCAGGGGGCAGGGTCACCCCTCCACTTT
NA	TRBV19	TRBJ2-3	NA	CASSIDLRDTQYF	TGTGCCAGTAGTATAGATCTGAGGGATACGCAGTATTTT
NA	TRBV4-2	TRBJ2-2	NA	CASSQDGSWTGELFF	TGTGCCAGCAGCCAAGATGGGAGTTGGACCGGGGAGCTGTTTTTT